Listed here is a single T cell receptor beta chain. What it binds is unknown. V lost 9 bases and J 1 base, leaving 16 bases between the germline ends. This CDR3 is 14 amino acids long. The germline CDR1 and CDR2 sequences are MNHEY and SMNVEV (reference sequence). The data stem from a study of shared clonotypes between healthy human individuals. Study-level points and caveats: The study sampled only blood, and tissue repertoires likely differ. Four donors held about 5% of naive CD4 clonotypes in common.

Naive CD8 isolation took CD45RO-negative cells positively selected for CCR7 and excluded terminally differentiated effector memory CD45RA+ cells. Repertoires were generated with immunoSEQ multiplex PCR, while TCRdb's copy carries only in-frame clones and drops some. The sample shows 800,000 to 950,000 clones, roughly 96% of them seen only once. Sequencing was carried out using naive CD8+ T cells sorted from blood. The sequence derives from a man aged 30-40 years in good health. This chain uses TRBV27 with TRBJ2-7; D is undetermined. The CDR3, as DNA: TGTGCCAGTTGCCCCGCAGGAACTTCCTACGAGCAGTACTTC. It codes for CASCPAGTSYEQYF.